This T cell receptor beta chain was recorded in a study of T cell responses to AZD1222 COVID-19 vaccine (dated by TCRdb to the early 2020s). For context, the study as a whole: A total of more than 230 trial participants underwent TCR sequencing, of whom around 200 received two doses of AZD1222 and around 25 received two doses of the MenACWY control vaccine. Enrollment into the trials was organized by age into subgroups of 18-55, 56-69 and 70-plus years, and those subgroups contained approximately 150, 30 and 60 TCR-sequenced participants, respectively.

About this clone: What this receptor recognizes is not known. Base qualities are not at hand, and no much larger clone is one base apart.

The CDR3 regions of human TCRbeta chains were analyzed by immunosequencing. As for how the authors treated the data: Repertoire TCRs were matched against a reference library of SARS-CoV-2-specific TCRs generated with the MIRA antigen-specificity platform. Breadth was defined as the fraction of unique TCRs that were SARS-CoV-2-associated, and depth was defined as the fraction of total T cells that were SARS-CoV-2-associated. Using the MIRA data, each spike-specific TCR was assigned both to the spike region to which the TCR was reactive and to a CD4 or CD8 class. Log10-transformed breadth and depth values were compared by one-way ANOVA with Sidak's multiple comparisons tests. TCRdb limited this immuneACCESS table to in-frame rearrangements with V and J called. A share of clones is missing; checked studies link under half to unresolved V genes, and the rest is unexplained. That table supplies the V and J calls and clone size; D and trimming were determined from the DNA. This sample has some 180,000 clones in its table, and roughly nine tenths of those were observed once. The top ten clones comprise over 1.5% of the sample.

What the authors observed across the whole study: Participants were mostly white British and included more females than males, and it was suggested by the authors that clonal diversity may have been underestimated. Reportedly, close to half of the unique spike-specific TCRs recognized epitopes lying outside the regions that are mutated in the B.1.351 and B.1.1.7 variants. Only a handful of AZD1222 recipients were SARS-CoV-2 seropositive at baseline, limiting conclusions about previously exposed vaccinees. No day 14 peak-response samples were available, so repertoires were characterized only after the peak T cell response. CD4 TCRs associated with the vaccine covered the entire spike protein, and the dominant responses were in regions 160-218 and 743-854. In the small 56-69-year group, the increase in depth fell short of significance, most likely because of low power. Spike-specific TCR breadth and depth rose significantly after two AZD1222 doses compared with day 0 and with MenACWY recipients.

The sample's time point label, in plain terms: about 28 days (+/-7) after the second vaccine dose. AZD1222 recipients with second doses at about 4 weeks or about 12 weeks were pooled, because spike-specific TCR depth and breadth did not differ between schedules. Vaccinee samples came from UK trials COV001 and COV002, including a single-blind randomized controlled phase 2/3 trial of AZD1222 (ChAdOx1 nCoV-19) in healthy adults. For TCRbeta chain sequencing, PBMC samples from trial participants were taken at day 0 and at day 28 after the second dose. The junction carries 5 bases between V and J, which are trimmed by 8 bases and 1 base respectively. Per the germline V gene, MDHEN is the CDR1 and SYDVKM is the CDR2. From the cysteine through the phenylalanine, the CDR3 covers 11 amino acids. This entry keeps only the CDR3 DNA: 33 bases, framed from base 1.

Rearrangement joined TRBV28 to TRBJ2-5; the D gene lacks a confident call. This TCR derives from an adult who received the AZD1222 COVID-19 vaccine. Sample: peripheral blood, taken 28 days after the second AZD1222 dose. The bases are TGTGCCAGCGGGGTCCAAGAGACCCAGTACTTC. Its protein reads: CASGVQETQYF. Here the CDR3 is joined to the reference TRBV28 and TRBJ2-5 genes, and the full variable domain is: DVKVTQSSRYLVKRTGEKVFLECVQDMDHENMFWYRQDPGLGLRLIYFSYDVKMKEKGDIPEGYSVSREKKERFSLILESASTNQTSMYLCASGVQETQYFGPGTRLLVL.